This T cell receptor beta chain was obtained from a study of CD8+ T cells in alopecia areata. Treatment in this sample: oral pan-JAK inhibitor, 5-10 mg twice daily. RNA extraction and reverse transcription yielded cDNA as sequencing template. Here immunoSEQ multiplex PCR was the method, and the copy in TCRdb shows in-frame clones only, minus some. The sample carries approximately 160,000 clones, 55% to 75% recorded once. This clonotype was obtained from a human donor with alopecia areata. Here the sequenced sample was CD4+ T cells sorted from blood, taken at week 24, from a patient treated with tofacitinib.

The CDR3 bases are TGTGCCATCAGTGAGCAAGGAACCCAGGAGACCCAGTACTTC. Protein product: CAISEQGTQETQYF. V is TRBV10-3 and J is TRBJ2-5; D is unclear. The V gene lost 2 bases and the J gene lost 5 bases, with 12 bases spanning the gap. Germline CDR1 and CDR2: ENHRY and SYGVKD. The CDR3 covers 14 residues.